The sequence of this T cell receptor (beta chain) was determined in a study of T cell repertoires in cytomegalovirus infection (dated 2019 in TCRdb). Regarding the research as a whole: Donor HLA type was relevant to the analysis, as public TCR beta signatures indicated carriage of CMV infection together with the matching HLA type. Results and caveats for the whole study, not just this receptor: Carriers of CMV infection plus the relevant HLA type were discriminated by the cumulative frequency of public TCR beta family members in the study cohort and in an independent approximately 360-donor cohort. In the ex vivo response, HLA-C-restricted CMV-specific TCR beta clonotypes were dominant, and in two of eight donors the single most frequent clonotype came from this HLA-C-restricted group.

The sequencing machine was an Illumina HiSeq 1500. TCRdb passed the public sequencing reads through fastp at Q25 and MiXCR, retaining productive beta sequences. Rows matching on CDR3 protein sequence are summarized as one entry with the most common DNA and genes. The table for this sample lists about 300,000 distinct CDR3 sequences; roughly 9.3% of them were counted only once. Clones ranked in the top ten supply around 2.5% of the sample. The germline V gene (reference sequence) yields DFQATT for CDR1 and SNEGSKA for CDR2. V is pruned by 1 base and J by 4 bases, leaving 6 bases of the junction without a gene match. Measured from the cysteine to the phenylalanine, the CDR3 is 15 residues long. This entry keeps only the CDR3 DNA: 45 bases, framed from base 1. This clonotype was counted only a few times. It lacks a known antigen. No base quality information exists; no much larger clone differs at one position.

The chain was built from TRBV20-1 and TRBJ2-1, and 8 junction bases match TRBD2. Sequenced material: PBMCs. The TCR was taken from a human donor in good health (CMV status not recorded). Some clones in this sample may be carry-over from other donors' samples. The nucleotide sequence reads as follows: TGCAGTGCTAGAGTGTTGGCGGGGGGTTACAATGAGCAGTTCTTC. Translated, this gives CSARVLAGGYNEQFF.